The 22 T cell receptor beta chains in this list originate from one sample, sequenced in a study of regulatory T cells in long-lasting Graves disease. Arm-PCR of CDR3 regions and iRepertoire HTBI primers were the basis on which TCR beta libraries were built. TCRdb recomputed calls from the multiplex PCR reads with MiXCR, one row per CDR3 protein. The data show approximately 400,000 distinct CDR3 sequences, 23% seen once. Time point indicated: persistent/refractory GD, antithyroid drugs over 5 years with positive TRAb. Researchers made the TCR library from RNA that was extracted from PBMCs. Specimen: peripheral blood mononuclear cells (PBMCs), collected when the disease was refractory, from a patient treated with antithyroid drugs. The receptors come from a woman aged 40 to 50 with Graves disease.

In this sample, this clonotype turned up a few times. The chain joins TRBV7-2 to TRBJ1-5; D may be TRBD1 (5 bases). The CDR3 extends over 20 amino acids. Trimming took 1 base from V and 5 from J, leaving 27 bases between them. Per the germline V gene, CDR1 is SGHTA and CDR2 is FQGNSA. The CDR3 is CASSLEFWAGNAYPDQPQHF. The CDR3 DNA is TGTGCCAGCAGCTTAGAGTTTTGGGCAGGGAACGCGTACCCAGATCAGCCCCAGCATTTT.

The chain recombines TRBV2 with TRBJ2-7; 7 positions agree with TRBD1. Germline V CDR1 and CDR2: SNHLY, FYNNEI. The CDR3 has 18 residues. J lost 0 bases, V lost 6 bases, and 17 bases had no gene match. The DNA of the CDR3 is TGTGCCAGCAGCCACCTGAGGGTGCGACAGGGTGCCTCCTACGAGCAGTACTTC. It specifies CASSHLRVRQGASYEQYF.

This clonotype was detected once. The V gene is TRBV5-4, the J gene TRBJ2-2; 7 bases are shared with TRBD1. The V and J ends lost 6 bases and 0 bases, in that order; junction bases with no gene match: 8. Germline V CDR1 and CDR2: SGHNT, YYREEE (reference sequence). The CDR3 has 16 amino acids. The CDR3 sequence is CASKYRGPTNTGELFF. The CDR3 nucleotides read TGTGCCAGCAAATACAGGGGACCTACGAACACCGGGGAGCTGTTTTTT.

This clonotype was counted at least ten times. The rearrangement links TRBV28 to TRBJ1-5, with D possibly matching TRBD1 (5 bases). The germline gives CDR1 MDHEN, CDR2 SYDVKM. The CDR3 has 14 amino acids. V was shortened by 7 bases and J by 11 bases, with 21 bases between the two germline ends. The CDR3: CASTPTGPSSSQHF. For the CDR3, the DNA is TGTGCCAGCACCCCGACGGGGCCTTCAAGTTCCCAGCATTTT.

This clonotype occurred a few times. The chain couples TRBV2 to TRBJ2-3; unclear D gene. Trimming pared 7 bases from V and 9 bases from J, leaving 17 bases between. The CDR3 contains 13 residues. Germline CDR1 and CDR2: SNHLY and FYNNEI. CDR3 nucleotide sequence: TGTGCCAGCACAATTCATCAATTGGGCACGCAGTATTTT. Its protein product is CASTIHQLGTQYF.

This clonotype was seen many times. The CDR3 here is CASSYSTDYTEAFF. The CDR3 DNA is TGTGCCAGCAGTTACTCCACAGACTACACTGAAGCTTTCTTT. J is TRBJ1-1 and V is TRBV6-5, with D unclear. From germline, CDR1 is MNHEY and CDR2 SVGAGI. Trimming pared 0 bases from V and 3 bases from J, leaving 8 bases between. The CDR3 extends over 14 amino acids.

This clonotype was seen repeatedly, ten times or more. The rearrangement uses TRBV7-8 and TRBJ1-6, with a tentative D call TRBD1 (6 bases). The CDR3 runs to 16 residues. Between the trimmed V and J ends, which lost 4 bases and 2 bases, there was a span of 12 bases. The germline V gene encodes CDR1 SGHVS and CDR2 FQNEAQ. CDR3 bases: TGTGCCAGCAGCTCCAGCAGGGGTCCCTATAATTCACCCCTCCACTTT. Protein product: CASSSSRGPYNSPLHF.

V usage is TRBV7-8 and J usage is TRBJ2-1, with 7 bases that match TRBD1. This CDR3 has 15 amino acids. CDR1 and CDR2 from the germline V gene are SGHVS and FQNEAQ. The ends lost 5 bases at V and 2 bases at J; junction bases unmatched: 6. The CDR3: CASSLRQGPYNEQFF. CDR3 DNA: TGTGCCAGCAGCCTACGACAGGGTCCCTACAATGAGCAGTTCTTC.

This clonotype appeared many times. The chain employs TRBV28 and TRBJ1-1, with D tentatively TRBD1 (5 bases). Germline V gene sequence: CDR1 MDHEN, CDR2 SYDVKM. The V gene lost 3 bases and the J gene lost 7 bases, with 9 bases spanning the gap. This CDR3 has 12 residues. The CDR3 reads CASSLGRREAFF. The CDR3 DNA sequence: TGTGCCAGCAGTTTGGGGCGGCGTGAAGCTTTCTTT.

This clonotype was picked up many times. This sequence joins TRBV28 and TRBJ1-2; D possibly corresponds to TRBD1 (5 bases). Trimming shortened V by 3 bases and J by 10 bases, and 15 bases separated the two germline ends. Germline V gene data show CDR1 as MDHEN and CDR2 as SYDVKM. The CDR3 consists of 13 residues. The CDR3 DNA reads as TGTGCCAGCAGTTTCTCTTCGGGACTCCTCTACACCTTC. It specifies CASSFSSGLLYTF.

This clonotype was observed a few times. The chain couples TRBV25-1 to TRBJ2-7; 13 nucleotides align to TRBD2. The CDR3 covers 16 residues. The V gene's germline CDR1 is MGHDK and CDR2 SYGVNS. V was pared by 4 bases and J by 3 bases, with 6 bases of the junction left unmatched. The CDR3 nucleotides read TGTGCCAGCAGTGGTAGGACTAGCGGGAGAATCTACGAGCAGTACTTC. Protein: CASSGRTSGRIYEQYF.

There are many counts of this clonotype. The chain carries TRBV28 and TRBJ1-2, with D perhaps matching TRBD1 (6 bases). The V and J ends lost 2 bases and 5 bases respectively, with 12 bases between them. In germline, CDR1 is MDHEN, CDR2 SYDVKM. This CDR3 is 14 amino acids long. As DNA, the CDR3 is TGTGCCAGCAGTTTACCGGGACAAGTATATGGCTACACCTTC. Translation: CASSLPGQVYGYTF.

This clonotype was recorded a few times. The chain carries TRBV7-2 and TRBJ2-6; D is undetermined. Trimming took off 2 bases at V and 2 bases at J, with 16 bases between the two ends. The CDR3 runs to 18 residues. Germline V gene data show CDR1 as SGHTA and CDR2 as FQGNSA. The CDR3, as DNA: TGTGCCAGCAGCTTAAAGCCCCAATTAGGGCCTGGGGCCAACGTCCTGACTTTC. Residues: CASSLKPQLGPGANVLTF.

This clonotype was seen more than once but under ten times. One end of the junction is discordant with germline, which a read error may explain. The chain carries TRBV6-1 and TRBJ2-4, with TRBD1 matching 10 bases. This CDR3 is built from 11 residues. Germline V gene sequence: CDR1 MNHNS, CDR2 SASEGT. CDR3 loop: CASSGTGGMDF. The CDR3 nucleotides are TGTGCCAGCAGTGGGACAGGGGGTATGGACTTC.

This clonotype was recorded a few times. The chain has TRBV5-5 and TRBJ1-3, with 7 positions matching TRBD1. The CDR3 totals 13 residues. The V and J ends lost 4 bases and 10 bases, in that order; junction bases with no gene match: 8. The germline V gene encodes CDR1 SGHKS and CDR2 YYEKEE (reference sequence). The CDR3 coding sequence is TGTGCCAGCAGCCTAGGGACAGACAAGACCATATATTTT. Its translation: CASSLGTDKTIYF.

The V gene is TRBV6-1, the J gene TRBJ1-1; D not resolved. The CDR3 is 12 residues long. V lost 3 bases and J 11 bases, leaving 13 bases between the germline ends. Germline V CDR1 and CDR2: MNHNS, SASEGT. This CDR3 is CASSDYFGWAFF. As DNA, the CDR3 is TGTGCCAGCAGTGATTATTTTGGGTGGGCTTTCTTT.

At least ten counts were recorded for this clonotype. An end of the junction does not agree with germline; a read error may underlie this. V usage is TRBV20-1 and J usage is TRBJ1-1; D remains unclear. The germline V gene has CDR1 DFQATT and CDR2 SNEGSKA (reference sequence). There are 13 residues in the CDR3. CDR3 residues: CSARGGGNTEAFF. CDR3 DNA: TGCAGTGCCAGAGGTGGAGGGAACACTGAAGCTTTCTTT.

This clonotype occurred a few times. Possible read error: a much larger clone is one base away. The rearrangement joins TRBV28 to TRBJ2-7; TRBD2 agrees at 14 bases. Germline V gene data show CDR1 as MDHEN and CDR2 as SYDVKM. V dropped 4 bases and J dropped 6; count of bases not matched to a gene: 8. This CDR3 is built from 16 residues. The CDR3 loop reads CASSSKGLAGDVEQYF. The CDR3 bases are TGTGCCAGCAGTTCGAAGGGACTAGCGGGAGATGTCGAGCAGTACTTC.

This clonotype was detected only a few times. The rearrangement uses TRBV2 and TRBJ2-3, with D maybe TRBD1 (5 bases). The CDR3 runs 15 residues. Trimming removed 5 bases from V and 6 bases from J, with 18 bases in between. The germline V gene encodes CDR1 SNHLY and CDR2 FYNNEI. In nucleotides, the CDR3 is TGTGCCAGCAGTAACGGACAAGGGGTTTTGGATACGCAGTATTTT. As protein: CASSNGQGVLDTQYF.

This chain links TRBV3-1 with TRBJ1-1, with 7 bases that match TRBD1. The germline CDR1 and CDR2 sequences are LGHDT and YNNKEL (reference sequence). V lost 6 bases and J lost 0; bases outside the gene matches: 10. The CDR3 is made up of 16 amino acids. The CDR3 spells CASSRGQQGLNTEAFF. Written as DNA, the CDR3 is TGTGCCAGCAGTCGGGGCCAACAGGGGCTGAACACTGAAGCTTTCTTT.

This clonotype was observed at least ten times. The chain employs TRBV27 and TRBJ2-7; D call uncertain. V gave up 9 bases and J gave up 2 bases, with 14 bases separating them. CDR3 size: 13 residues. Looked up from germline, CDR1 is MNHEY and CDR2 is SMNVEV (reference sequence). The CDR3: CASGRAETYEQYF. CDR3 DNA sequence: TGTGCCAGTGGAAGGGCGGAGACCTACGAGCAGTACTTC.

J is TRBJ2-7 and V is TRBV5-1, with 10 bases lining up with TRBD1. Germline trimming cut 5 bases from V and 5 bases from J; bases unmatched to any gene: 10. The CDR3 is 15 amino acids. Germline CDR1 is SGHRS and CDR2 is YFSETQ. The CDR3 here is CASRPRTGGFDEQYF. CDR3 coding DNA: TGCGCCAGCAGACCTCGGACAGGGGGTTTCGACGAGCAGTACTTC.